A single sample gave rise to the 19 T cell receptor beta chains below, sequenced in a study of technical replicates of blood from a few donors. This table comes from immunoSEQ multiplex PCR, and its TCRdb copy is limited to in-frame clones, with some not included. The sample shows 65,000 to 90,000 clones, roughly 85% of them seen only once. The sequenced material came from PBMCs. The receptors were sampled from a human donor in good health. Some clones in this sample may be carry-over from other donors' samples.

This clone was seen only a few times. V is TRBV19 and J is TRBJ1-3; D uncertain. Trimming took 3 bases from V and 0 from J, leaving 12 bases between them. This CDR3 contains 16 residues. In germline, CDR1 is LNHDA, CDR2 SQIVND (reference sequence). The CDR3: CASSIGGQYSGNTIYF. CDR3 coding DNA: TGTGCCAGTAGTATCGGCGGCCAGTACTCTGGAAACACCATATATTTT. Supplemented by reference TRBV19 and TRBJ1-3, the full variable domain reads DGGITQSPKYLFRKEGQNVTLSCEQNLNHDAMYWYRQDPGQGLRLIYYSQIVNDFQKGDIAEGYSVSREKKESFPLTVTSAQKNPTAFYLCASSIGGQYSGNTIYFGEGSWLTVV.

The genes are TRBV7-2 and TRBJ2-3; 8 bases map to TRBD2. Germline assignment: CDR1 SGHTA and CDR2 FQGNSA. With 1 base clipped from V and 7 bases from J, the junction kept 4 bases outside the gene matches. The CDR3 covers 14 residues. The CDR3 loop is CASSLEAGGHTQYF. The CDR3 DNA sequence: TGTGCCAGCAGCTTAGAGGCGGGGGGACATACGCAGTATTTT.

The chain joins TRBV12-5 to TRBJ2-7, with 8 positions matching TRBD2. Germline V gene lookup returns CDR1 LGHNT and CDR2 FRNRAP. The CDR3 is 15 residues long. The V and J ends lost 5 bases and 4 bases, in that order; junction bases with no gene match: 10. CDR3 DNA: TGTGCTAGTGGTCCCCTGGGGAGCGGGAGTTACGAGCAGTACTTC. This translates into CASGPLGSGSYEQYF. The variable domain in full, completed from reference TRBV12-5 and TRBJ2-7, reads DARVTQTPRHKVTEMGQEVTMRCQPILGHNTVFWYRQTMMQGLELLAYFRNRAPLDDSGMPKDRFSAEMPDATLATLKIQPSEPRDSAVYFCASGPLGSGSYEQYFGPGTRLTVT.

The chain links TRBV6-5 to TRBJ1-5; 8 nucleotides align to TRBD1. CDR1 is MNHEY, CDR2 SVGAGI, per germline. The CDR3 is 13 amino acids. The trim removed 4 bases at V and 4 bases at J, leaving 0 bases unmatched. CDR3: CASSWDRNQPQHF. The CDR3 DNA reads TGTGCCAGCAGTTGGGACAGGAATCAGCCCCAGCATTTT.

V is TRBV7-9 and J is TRBJ1-1; TRBD1 is a possible D gene (5 bases). Between the trimmed V and J ends, which lost 6 bases and 2 bases, there was a span of 22 bases. The V gene's germline CDR1 is SEHNR and CDR2 FQNEAQ (reference sequence). This CDR3 is 17 amino acids long. Here the CDR3 reads CASRPKRREKRNTEAFF. The CDR3 DNA follows: TGTGCCAGCAGACCCAAACGCAGGGAAAAACGAAACACTGAAGCTTTCTTT.

This chain uses TRBV30 with TRBJ2-7; TRBD1 matches 7 bases. The length of the CDR3 is 12 residues. Per the germline V gene, CDR1 is GTSNPN and CDR2 is SVGIG (reference sequence). Trimming at V came to 4 bases and at J to 2 bases, leaving 2 bases not matched to a gene. CDR3 amino acids: CAWKTGAYEQYF. CDR3 coding DNA: TGTGCCTGGAAAACAGGGGCCTACGAGCAGTACTTC.

This chain joins TRBV18 and TRBJ2-3; D not resolved. This CDR3 spans 15 amino acids. Trimming pared 4 bases from V and 2 bases from J, leaving 13 bases between. In germline, CDR1 is KGHSH, CDR2 LQKENI. The CDR3 region has the DNA TGTGCCAGCTCACAGGCCAACGCGGTCACAGATACGCAGTATTTT. Translated: CASSQANAVTDTQYF.

The chain has TRBV12-5 and TRBJ2-1; no firm D call. Germline V gene lookup returns CDR1 LGHNT and CDR2 FRNRAP. Trimming removed 7 bases from V and 6 bases from J, with 7 bases in between. The CDR3 is made up of 11 amino acids. The CDR3 bases are TGTGCTAGTGCCCTTTCCAATGAGCAGTTCTTC. Its protein is CASALSNEQFF.

The V and J genes are TRBV27 and TRBJ2-5; 10 bases agree with TRBD2. Germline values: CDR1 MNHEY, CDR2 SMNVEV (reference sequence). The length of the CDR3 is 16 residues. Trimming cost V 5 bases and J 3 bases; bases outside gene matches: 9. This chain's CDR3 is CASSTLGLAGEETQYF. CDR3 in DNA: TGTGCCAGCAGTACCCTGGGGCTAGCGGGGGAAGAGACCCAGTACTTC.

This chain links TRBV27 with TRBJ2-5, with TRBD1 matching over 9 bases. Germline V gene sequence: CDR1 MNHEY, CDR2 SMNVEV (reference sequence). With 4 bases clipped from V and 7 bases from J, the junction kept 10 bases outside the gene matches. This CDR3 has 15 residues. The CDR3 loop is CASSSPGQGKGTQYF. The CDR3 DNA sequence: TGTGCCAGCAGTTCCCCGGGACAGGGCAAGGGGACCCAGTACTTC.

The CDR3 nucleotides are TGTGCTAGTGCTATAAAGATGAGTGATACGCAGTATTTT. It yields the protein CASAIKMSDTQYF. The V call is TRBV12-5, the J call TRBJ2-3; D remains ambiguous. V was clipped by 7 bases and J by 6 bases, with 14 bases between them. CDR3 length: 13 residues. CDR1 and CDR2 from the germline V gene are LGHNT and FRNRAP.

The chain couples TRBV7-9 to TRBJ1-4, with D possibly TRBD1 on 6 matching bases. Trimming pared 1 base from V and 8 bases from J, leaving 14 bases between. CDR1 is SEHNR and CDR2 is FQNEAQ in the germline V gene (reference sequence). This CDR3 is 15 amino acids long. Here the CDR3 DNA reads TGTGCCAGCAGCTTAGTAAACAGGGCGGGCGAAAAACTGTTTTTT. The encoded protein is CASSLVNRAGEKLFF.

The V gene is TRBV10-3, the J gene TRBJ2-7; 8 bases line up with TRBD1. CDR1 ENHRY and CDR2 SYGVKD come from the germline V gene. The CDR3 spans 14 residues. The V and J ends lost 7 bases and 3 bases, in that order; junction bases with no gene match: 8. CDR3 protein: CAITSGQARYEQYF. DNA for the CDR3: TGTGCCATCACCTCGGGACAGGCCCGCTACGAGCAGTACTTC.

This rearrangement joins TRBV14 to TRBJ1-2; D might be TRBD1 (5 bases). The germline V and J ends were trimmed by 3 bases and 4 bases, with 18 bases remaining between them. Germline values: CDR1 SGHDN, CDR2 FVKESK. This CDR3 spans 16 amino acids. The CDR3 DNA is TGTGCCAGCAGCCAGACGGGGCAGTGGGGGGGCTATGGCTACACCTTC. This codes for CASSQTGQWGGYGYTF.

CDR3 sequence: CASSTHRDIYEQYF. The CDR3 DNA reads TGTGCCAGCAGTACCCACAGGGATATCTACGAGCAGTACTTC. This chain connects TRBV5-8 to TRBJ2-7; weak D call: TRBD1 (6 bases). V was cut by 5 bases and J by 3 bases, with 15 bases left in between. Germline V CDR1 and CDR2: SGHTS, YDEGEE. The CDR3 is 14 amino acids. Supplemented by reference TRBV5-8 and TRBJ2-7, the full variable domain reads EAGVTQSPTHLIKTRGQQATLRCSPISGHTSVYWYQQALGLGLQFLLWYDEGEERNRGNFPPRFSGRQFPNYSSELNVNALELEDSALYLCASSTHRDIYEQYFGPGTRLTVT.

The DNA of the CDR3 is TGTGCCTGGAGTGCGGGGGGGGGCACAGATACGCAGTATTTT. It specifies CAWSAGGGTDTQYF. The gene calls are TRBV30 and TRBJ2-3; 8 bases are a match to TRBD2. This CDR3 comprises 14 residues. The germline CDR1 and CDR2 sequences are GTSNPN and SVGIG (reference sequence). J gave up 1 base and V 1 base, and 1 base lay outside the gene matches.

The V and J genes are TRBV28 and TRBJ1-4, with D hard to call. Trimming left V 6 bases short and J 8 bases short, with 13 bases between. Germline CDR1 is MDHEN and CDR2 is SYDVKM. This CDR3 spans 13 amino acids. CDR3 amino acids: CASRGGPGEKLFF. As DNA, the CDR3 is TGTGCCAGCAGGGGAGGGCCGGGGGAAAAACTGTTTTTT. Together with reference TRBV28 and TRBJ1-4, the CDR3 gives the full variable domain: DVKVTQSSRYLVKRTGEKVFLECVQDMDHENMFWYRQDPGLGLRLIYFSYDVKMKEKGDIPEGYSVSREKKERFSLILESASTNQTSMYLCASRGGPGEKLFFGSGTQLSVL.

V and J are TRBV11-2 and TRBJ1-6, with D maybe TRBD1 (5 bases). This CDR3 comprises 14 residues. Germline CDR1 is SGHAT and CDR2 is FQNNGV. V gave up 0 bases and J gave up 7 bases, with 7 bases separating them. The CDR3 sequence: CASSLERQNSPLHF. CDR3 nucleotide sequence: TGTGCCAGCAGCTTAGAACGACAGAATTCACCCCTCCACTTT.

This clone was seen more than once but under ten times. The V call is TRBV25-1, the J call TRBJ1-6, with 11 bases identical to TRBD1. Germline V lookup: CDR1 MGHDK, CDR2 SYGVNS. The junction had 5 bases not matched to a gene; V was cut back by 2 bases and J by 8 bases. This CDR3 is built from 16 residues. CDR3 nucleotide sequence: TGTGCCAGCAGTGAAGATGGACAGGGGGCTTATTCACCCCTCCACTTT. This encodes CASSEDGQGAYSPLHF.